The text below deals with one T cell receptor beta chain. A much more abundant neighbour one base away suggests this may be a read error. This record comes from a study of blood T cells in healthy people across ages. Next came a second PCR, run for roughly 6 to 11 cycles, which used a sample-barcoded 5' primer along with a J-beta primer mix. TCRdb called the 5' RACE reads again in MiXCR, with one record for every CDR3 protein. The data contain more than 800,000 distinct CDR3 sequences, 29% of them singletons. The origin of this receptor is a woman over 75 in good health. The material sequenced was blood.

The CDR3 spells CASSLRDRVQETQYF. Written as DNA, the CDR3 is TGTGCCAGCAGCCTTCGGGACAGGGTCCAAGAGACCCAGTACTTC. The chain uses TRBV9 and TRBJ2-7; 9 positions match TRBD1. The J call may be mistaken, given a closer DNA end match to TRBJ2-5. The CDR3 is 15 amino acids. Looked up from germline, CDR1 is SGDLS and CDR2 is YYNGEE.